The next 14 T cell receptor beta chains were all read from a single sample in a study of T-cell reconstitution after alpha-beta-depleted transplantation in children. Unique molecular identifiers featured in how the TCRbeta library was prepared. TCRdb reprocessed the PCR reads with MiXCR, giving one entry per CDR3 protein. Of around 600,000 distinct CDR3 sequences listed, roughly 24% are singletons. This specimen consisted of PBMCs, mostly from graft donor cells, obtained 360 days after TCRalphabeta/CD19-depleted stem cell transplant. These receptors were collected from a boy in the first two years of life who had a stem cell transplant for acute myeloid leukemia, so the T cells may come from the graft donor.

The chain couples TRBV20-1 to TRBJ2-3; TRBD2 matches 8 bases. Germline V lookup: CDR1 DFQATT, CDR2 SNEGSKA (reference sequence). There are 14 residues in the CDR3. The V gene end was trimmed by 4 bases and the J gene end by 6 bases; junction bases not matched to a gene: 9. The CDR3 is CSATGTRVGDTQYF. The CDR3 nucleotides are TGCAGTGCTACCGGGACTAGGGTGGGGGATACGCAGTATTTT.

This clonotype was observed many times. The J gene is TRBJ2-7, the V gene TRBV15; possible D gene TRBD2, 5 bases. The CDR3 runs 14 residues. The germline V and J ends were trimmed by 3 bases and 1 base, with 10 bases remaining between them. Germline CDR1 LNHNV, CDR2 YYDKDF (reference sequence). CDR3 amino acids: CATSSMGGSYEQYF. The DNA of the CDR3 is TGTGCCACCAGCAGTATGGGCGGGTCCTACGAGCAGTACTTC.

This rearrangement joins TRBV5-8 to TRBJ1-6, with D unclear. Germline V lookup: CDR1 SGHTS, CDR2 YDEGEE. The germline V and J ends were trimmed by 6 bases and 7 bases, with 11 bases remaining between them. The CDR3 spans 13 residues. CDR3 bases: TGTGCCAGCACCGTTGGGCGGAATTCACCCCTCCACTTT. Protein product: CASTVGRNSPLHF.

This clonotype has just a few counts. The rearrangement links TRBV4-1 to TRBJ2-7; 10 nucleotides line up with TRBD2. V lost 0 bases to trimming and J lost 6 bases; unmatched junction nucleotides: 8. CDR1 is MGHRA, CDR2 YSYEKL, per germline. This CDR3 contains 16 residues. The CDR3: CASSQDEAGGGGEQYV. CDR3 DNA: TGCGCCAGCAGCCAAGATGAAGCGGGGGGGGGAGGCGAGCAGTACGTC.

This clonotype has just a few counts. The rearrangement links TRBV6-5 to TRBJ2-7, with TRBD1 identical over 7 bases. Germline CDR1 reads MNHEY; CDR2 reads SVGAGI. The CDR3 loop spans 14 amino acids. After removal of 2 bases from V and 3 bases from J, the junction contained 4 bases not matched to a gene. The CDR3 DNA reads as TGTGCCAGCAGTTACAGACAGGGCTACTACGAGCAGTACGTC. Its translation is CASSYRQGYYEQYV.

There are many counts of this clonotype. This chain connects TRBV14 to TRBJ2-5; possibly TRBD2 for D (7 bases). The V end lost 3 bases, the J end lost 1 base, and 12 bases lay between the germline ends. Germline V lookup: CDR1 SGHDN, CDR2 FVKESK. This CDR3 is built from 15 residues. The CDR3 nucleotides are TGTGCCAGCAGCCACGGGGGGCACTCCCAAGAGACCCAGTACTTC. Translated, it gives CASSHGGHSQETQYF.

This clonotype turned up a few times. This chain joins TRBV29-1 and TRBJ1-2, with 8 bases aligning to TRBD1. Per the germline V gene, CDR1 is SQVTM and CDR2 is ANQGSEA. The CDR3 totals 11 residues. The junction had 4 bases not matched to a gene; V was cut back by 5 bases and J by 8 bases. The CDR3 DNA sequence: TGCAGCGTTCAGGGGGCGGGGGGCTACACCTTC. Amino acids: CSVQGAGGYTF.

The rearrangement joins TRBV6-1 to TRBJ1-4; no definite D call. In germline, CDR1 is MNHNS, CDR2 SASEGT. V lost 7 bases and J lost 0, with 15 bases in between. The CDR3 totals 16 residues. The CDR3: CASKRGFVATNEKLFF. The CDR3 nucleotides read TGTGCCAGCAAGCGGGGTTTTGTTGCAACTAATGAAAAACTGTTTTTT.

In this sample, this clonotype turned up many times. This chain uses TRBV20-1 with TRBJ2-3; 9 positions match TRBD2. After removal of 1 base from V and 6 bases from J, the junction contained 8 bases not matched to a gene. This CDR3 is built from 15 residues. The germline CDR1 and CDR2 sequences are DFQATT and SNEGSKA (reference sequence). The CDR3 protein is CSARAAGGPGDTQYF. In DNA, the CDR3 is TGCAGTGCTAGAGCGGCGGGGGGGCCCGGGGATACGCAGTATTTT.

The table lists this clonotype with many counts. The chain joins TRBV20-1 to TRBJ2-7, with TRBD1 matching over 7 bases. The CDR3 runs 10 residues. The junction had 0 bases not matched to a gene; V was cut back by 5 bases and J by 5 bases. Germline lookup yields CDR1 DFQATT and CDR2 SNEGSKA (reference sequence). CDR3 sequence: CSAGTDEQYV. CDR3 DNA sequence: TGCAGTGCTGGGACAGACGAGCAGTACGTC.

In its sample, this clonotype was seen a few times. The V call is TRBV18, the J call TRBJ1-3, with D uncertain. This CDR3 is built from 14 residues. Germline lookup yields CDR1 KGHSH and CDR2 LQKENI. The germline V and J ends were trimmed by 1 base and 4 bases, with 8 bases remaining between them. CDR3 nucleotide sequence: TGTGCCAGCTCACCACAGGGCTCCGGAAACACCATATATTTT. This translates into CASSPQGSGNTIYF.

A few counts support this clonotype. The chain has TRBV6-1 and TRBJ1-1; D remains unclear. The germline gives CDR1 MNHNS, CDR2 SASEGT. Trimming took off 6 bases at V and 3 bases at J, with 14 bases between the two ends. The CDR3 extends over 14 amino acids. In nucleotides, the CDR3 is TGTGCCAGCAGAGCGGGTGGGCCTCACACTGAAGCTTTCTTT. This gives the protein CASRAGGPHTEAFF.

The table lists this clonotype with a few counts. The chain recombines TRBV27 with TRBJ2-7, with D maybe TRBD2 (7 bases). The V end was cut by 5 bases, the J end by 4 bases, with 30 bases between. This CDR3 is built from 19 residues. CDR1 is MNHEY and CDR2 is SMNVEV in the germline V gene (reference sequence). CDR3 coding DNA: TGTGCCAGCAGTATCCGTGCCCCCACTACCGGGGGGCCCTTTTACGAGCAGTACGTC. Protein: CASSIRAPTTGGPFYEQYV.

This clonotype has more than one count but fewer than ten. The chain employs TRBV12-3 or TRBV12-4 and TRBJ2-7, with D unclear. V was pared by 1 base and J by 6 bases, with 13 bases between. This CDR3 is 14 amino acids long. The CDR3 region is CASSLGRRISEQYF. The CDR3 coding sequence is TGTGCCAGCAGTTTAGGTCGGCGAATTTCCGAGCAGTACTTC.